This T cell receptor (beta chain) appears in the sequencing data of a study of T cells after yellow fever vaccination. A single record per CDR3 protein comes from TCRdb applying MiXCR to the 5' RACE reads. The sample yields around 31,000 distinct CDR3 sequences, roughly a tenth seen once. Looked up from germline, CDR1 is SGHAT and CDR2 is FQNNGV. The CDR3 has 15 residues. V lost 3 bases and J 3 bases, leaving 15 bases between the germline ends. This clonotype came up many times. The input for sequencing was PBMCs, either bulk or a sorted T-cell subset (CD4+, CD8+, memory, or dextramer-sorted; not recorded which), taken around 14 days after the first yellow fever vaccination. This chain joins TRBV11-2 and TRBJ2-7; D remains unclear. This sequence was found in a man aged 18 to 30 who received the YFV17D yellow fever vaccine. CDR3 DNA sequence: TGTGCCAGCAGCTTGTTAACTCCTGCAGTCTACGAGCAGTACTTC. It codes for CASSLLTPAVYEQYF.